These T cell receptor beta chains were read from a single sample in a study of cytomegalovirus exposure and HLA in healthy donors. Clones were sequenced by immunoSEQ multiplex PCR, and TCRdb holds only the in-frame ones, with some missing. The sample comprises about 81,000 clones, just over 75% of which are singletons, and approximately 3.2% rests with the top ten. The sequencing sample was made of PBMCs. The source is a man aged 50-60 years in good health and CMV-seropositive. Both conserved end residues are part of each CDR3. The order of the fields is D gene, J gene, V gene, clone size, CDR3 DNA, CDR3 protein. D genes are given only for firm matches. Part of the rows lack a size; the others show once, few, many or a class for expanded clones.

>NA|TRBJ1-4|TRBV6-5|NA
TGTGCCAGCAGTTACTCTAGCGTACTCAGGAATGAAAAACTGTTTTTT
CASSYSSVLRNEKLFF
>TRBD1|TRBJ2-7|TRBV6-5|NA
TGTGCCAGCAGTTACTGGACAGGGGGGGAGTACGAGCAGTACTTC
CASSYWTGGEYEQYF
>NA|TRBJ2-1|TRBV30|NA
TGTGCCTGGAGTCTCACTAACTACAATGAGCAGTTCTTC
CAWSLTNYNEQFF
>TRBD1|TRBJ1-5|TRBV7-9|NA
TGTTCCAGCAGCTCGTCGGGACAGGGTTACCAGCCCCAGCATTTT
CSSSSSGQGYQPQHF
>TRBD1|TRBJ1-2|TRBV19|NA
TGTGCCAGTAGTATGGACAGGGGGCCGGGCTATGGCTACACCTTC
CASSMDRGPGYGYTF
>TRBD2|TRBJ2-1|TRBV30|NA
TGTGCCTGGAGTGTTAGCGGGGTATACAATGAGCAGTTCTTC
CAWSVSGVYNEQFF
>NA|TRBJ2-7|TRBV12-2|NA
TGTGCAAGTCGCTTAGCCACTAGTGGCAGGGGAGACTACGAGCAGTACTTC
CASRLATSGRGDYEQYF
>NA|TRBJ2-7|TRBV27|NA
TGTGCCAGCAGTTTTTCGGGGTTTACCTACGAGCAGTACTTC
CASSFSGFTYEQYF
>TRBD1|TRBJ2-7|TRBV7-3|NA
TGTGCCAGCAGCGCGGCCCCGGGACAGGTTGGCGAGCAGTACTTC
CASSAAPGQVGEQYF
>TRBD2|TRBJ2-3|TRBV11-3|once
TGTGCCAGCAGCTTAGGAGCGGCGGGAGGGCCTGGGGCAGATACGCAGTATTTT
CASSLGAAGGPGADTQYF
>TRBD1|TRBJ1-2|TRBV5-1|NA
TGCGCCAGCAGCTTAGGGACAGGGATCAGTTTGTACACCTTC
CASSLGTGISLYTF
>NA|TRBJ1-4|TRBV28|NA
TGTGCCAGCAGTACCGGACAGTTGAAAAGTCTGTTTTTT
CASSTGQLKSLFF
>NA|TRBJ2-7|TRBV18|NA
TGTGCCAGCTCACCACCTGCAGGAGGGCAGTACTTC
CASSPPAGGQYF
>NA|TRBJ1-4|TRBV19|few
TGTGCCAGTAGCCAACCGGGGGTTGGGACTAATGAAAAACTGTTTTTT
CASSQPGVGTNEKLFF
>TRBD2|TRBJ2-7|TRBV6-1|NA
TGTGCCAGCAGAACTAGCGTGAGCTCCTACGAGCAGTACTTC
CASRTSVSSYEQYF
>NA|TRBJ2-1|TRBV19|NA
TGTGCCAGTAGTTTGGCCAATGAGCAGTTCTTC
CASSLANEQFF
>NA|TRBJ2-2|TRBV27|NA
TGTGCCAGCAGTTTGACCCTAGGTAGCACCGGGGAGCTGTTTTTT
CASSLTLGSTGELFF
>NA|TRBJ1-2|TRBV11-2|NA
TGTGCCAGCAGCTTAGATTCGCAGGGAGGCTATGGCTACACCTTC
CASSLDSQGGYGYTF
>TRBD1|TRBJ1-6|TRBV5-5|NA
TGTGCCAGCAGCCCTCCCCGACAGGGGGGTAATTCACCCCTCCACTTT
CASSPPRQGGNSPLHF
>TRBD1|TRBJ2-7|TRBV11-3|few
TGTGCCAGCAGCCGGGACAGAACCTACGAGCAGTACTTC
CASSRDRTYEQYF
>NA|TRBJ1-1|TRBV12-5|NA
TGTGCTAGTGGTTCAGGAGGGGCAGTCGCGGCTTTCTTT
CASGSGGAVAAFF
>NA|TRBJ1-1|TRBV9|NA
TGTGCCAGCAGCGGCGCCCAGGGGCCTGTCACTGAAGCTTTCTTT
CASSGAQGPVTEAFF
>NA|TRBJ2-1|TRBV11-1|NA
TGTGCCAGCAGTCGAGTAACAGGGAGCTCCTACAATGAGCAATTCTTC
CASSRVTGSSYNEQFF
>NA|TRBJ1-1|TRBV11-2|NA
TGTGCCAGCAGCCCTAAAATGGTAACTGAAGCTTTCTTT
CASSPKMVTEAFF
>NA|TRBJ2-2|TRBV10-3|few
TGTGCCACGGACACTAGGGGAGGCACCGGGGAGCTGTTTTTT
CATDTRGGTGELFF
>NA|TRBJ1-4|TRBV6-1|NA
TGTGCCACCTCAGACAGCTTGAATGAAAAACTGTTTTTT
CATSDSLNEKLFF
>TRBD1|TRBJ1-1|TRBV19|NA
TGTGCCAGTAGTTTGGGACAGCAAGAAGCTTTCTTT
CASSLGQQEAFF
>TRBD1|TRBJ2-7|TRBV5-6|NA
TGTGCCAGCAGCCCTAGACAGGGGGGCCCCTACGAGCAGTACTTC
CASSPRQGGPYEQYF
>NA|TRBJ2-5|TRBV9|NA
TGTGCCAGCAGCGTAGGCACTAGGGGCGGGACGTATAAAGAGACCCAGTACTTC
CASSVGTRGGTYKETQYF
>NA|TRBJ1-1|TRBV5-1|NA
TGCGCCAGCAGCTTGGAAGGGGCGCGGACTGAAGCTTTCTTT
CASSLEGARTEAFF
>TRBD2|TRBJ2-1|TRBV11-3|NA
TGTGCCAGCACCCCGGGACTAGCCCTAGGAGGAGTTGTGGATGAGCAGTTCTTC
CASTPGLALGGVVDEQFF
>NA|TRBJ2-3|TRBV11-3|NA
TGTGCCAGCAGCTTAGACGGGAGCACAGATACGCAGTATTTT
CASSLDGSTDTQYF
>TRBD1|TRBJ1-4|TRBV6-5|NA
TGTGCCAGCAGTGCGGACAGGTACGAACTGTTTTTT
CASSADRYELFF
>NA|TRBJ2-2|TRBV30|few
TGTGCCTGGCAGGGGAGGGGAGGTCCCGGGGAGCTGTTTTTT
CAWQGRGGPGELFF
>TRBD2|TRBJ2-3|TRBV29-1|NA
TGCAGCGTTGGATTACTAGCGGAGGGGTTCACAGATACGCAGTATTTT
CSVGLLAEGFTDTQYF
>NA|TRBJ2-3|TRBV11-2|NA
TGTGCCAGCAGCTTATTTACTTCCACAGATACGCAGTATTTT
CASSLFTSTDTQYF
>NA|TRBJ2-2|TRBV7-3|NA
TGTGCCAGCAGCCCCATCGCGTCTGGGGAGCTGTTTTTT
CASSPIASGELFF
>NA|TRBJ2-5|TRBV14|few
TGTGCCAGCAGTCAAGACGCGACACGCAAGGAGACCCAGTACTTC
CASSQDATRKETQYF
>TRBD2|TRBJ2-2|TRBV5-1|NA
TGCGCCAGCAGCTTCGAACTAGCGGGGGCAGCGGTTAGGCTGTTTTTT
CASSFELAGAAVRLFF
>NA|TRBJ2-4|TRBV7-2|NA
TGTGCCAGCACCCTAGCCAAAAACATTCAGTACTTC
CASTLAKNIQYF
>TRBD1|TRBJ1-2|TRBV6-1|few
TGTGCCAGCATTCCACAGGGGAGGAATGGCTACACCTTC
CASIPQGRNGYTF
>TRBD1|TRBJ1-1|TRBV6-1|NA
TGTGCCAGCAGTGAGAACAGGGGGGTGGGGGGGACTGAAGCTTTCTTT
CASSENRGVGGTEAFF
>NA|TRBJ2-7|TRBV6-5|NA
TGTGCCAGCACCTCAGGTGGGGGCACGAACGAGCAGTACTTC
CASTSGGGTNEQYF
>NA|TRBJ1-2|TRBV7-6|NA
TGTGCCAGCAGCTTATCTACGAACTATGGCTACACCTTC
CASSLSTNYGYTF
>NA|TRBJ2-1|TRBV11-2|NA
TGTGCCAGCAGCATTCGGGACACCAGTGGTGAGCAGTTCTTC
CASSIRDTSGEQFF
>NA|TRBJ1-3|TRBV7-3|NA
TGTGCCAGCAGCTCGGGAGACGGAAACACCATATATTTT
CASSSGDGNTIYF
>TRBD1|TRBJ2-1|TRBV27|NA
TGTGCCAGCAGCTACAGGGGGCTCTACAATGAGCAGTTCTTC
CASSYRGLYNEQFF
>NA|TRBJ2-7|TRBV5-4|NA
TGTGCCAGCAGCTTCGGGGGTACCTACGAGCAGTACTTC
CASSFGGTYEQYF
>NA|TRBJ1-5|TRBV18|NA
TGTGCCAGCTCACCACAGGGGTATCAGCCCCAGCATTTT
CASSPQGYQPQHF
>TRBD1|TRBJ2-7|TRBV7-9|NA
TGTGCCAGCAGCCCGGGACAGGACCTCTCCTACGAGCAGTACTTC
CASSPGQDLSYEQYF
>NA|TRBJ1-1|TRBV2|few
TGTGCCAGCAGGGGGGAGAGCGGGGCGACTGAAGCTTTCTTT
CASRGESGATEAFF
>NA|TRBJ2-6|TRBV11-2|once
TGTGCCAGCAGCCCCCAAGCCTCTGGGGCCAACGTCCTGACTTTC
CASSPQASGANVLTF
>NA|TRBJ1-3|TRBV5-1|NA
TGCGCCAGCAGCCTAGAAGGAAACACCATATATTTT
CASSLEGNTIYF
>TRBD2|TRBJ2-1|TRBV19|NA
TGTGCCAGTAAGGCCCTAGGACTAGCGGGAGGTAGTAATGAGCAGTTCTTC
CASKALGLAGGSNEQFF